These T cell receptor beta chains were read from a single sample in a study of shared clonotypes between healthy human individuals. Here immunoSEQ multiplex PCR was the method, and the copy in TCRdb shows in-frame clones only, minus some. The data hold about 2.3 million clones, with approximately 90% observed a single time. The sample was naive CD4+ T cells from PBMCs. All receptors come from a man aged 18 to 35 in good health. Some clones in this sample may be carry-over from other donors' samples. The CDR3 runs from the conserved cysteine through the conserved F or W. The order of the fields is V gene, D gene, J gene, clone size, CDR3 protein, CDR3 DNA. A D gene is named only where the DNA matches it firmly. Rows give clone size only sometimes, using once, few, many, or a class for an expanded clone.

TRBV18	NA	TRBJ1-2	NA	CASSPTGQGYTF	TGTGCCAGCTCGCCGACAGGTCAGGGCTACACCTTC
TRBV6-5	TRBD1	TRBJ1-5	NA	CASSRTGGSNQPQHF	TGTGCCAGCAGTCGGACAGGGGGGAGTAATCAGCCCCAGCATTTT
TRBV30	NA	TRBJ1-2	NA	CAWSVGRGLEGYTF	TGTGCCTGGAGTGTAGGCCGGGGGCTAGAGGGCTACACCTTC
TRBV19	NA	TRBJ2-3	NA	CASRQQLATDTQYF	TGTGCCAGTAGACAGCAGCTTGCAACAGATACGCAGTATTTT
TRBV30	NA	TRBJ1-4	NA	CAWSGARNEKLFF	TGTGCCTGGAGTGGAGCCCGTAATGAAAAACTGTTTTTT
TRBV2	NA	TRBJ2-7	once	CASSVVSESRAGSYEQYF	TGTGCCAGCAGTGTTGTGTCGGAGTCCCGGGCGGGGAGCTACGAGCAGTACTTC
TRBV7-3	NA	TRBJ1-3	NA	CASCIDVGNTIYF	TGTGCCAGCTGTATAGACGTTGGAAACACCATATATTTT
TRBV29-1	NA	TRBJ1-2	once	CSDSRGAGYGYTF	TGCAGCGATTCTAGGGGGGCCGGCTATGGCTACACCTTC
TRBV2	TRBD2	TRBJ2-7	once	CASSERLAGGRGLTYEQYF	TGTGCCAGCAGTGAAAGGTTAGCGGGAGGGCGCGGTCTGACCTACGAGCAGTACTTC
TRBV27	NA	TRBJ1-4	NA	CASSLSRAVSGEKLFF	TGTGCCAGCAGTTTATCGCGCGCAGTGTCGGGCGAAAAACTGTTTTTT
TRBV7-2	NA	TRBJ2-2	NA	CASSSRSGAGELFF	TGTGCCAGCAGCTCCCGCTCGGGAGCCGGGGAGCTGTTTTTT
TRBV5-1	NA	TRBJ2-5	NA	CASSLPDGQETQYF	TGCGCCAGCAGCCTACCGGACGGGCAAGAGACCCAGTACTTC
TRBV28	NA	TRBJ1-2	NA	CASSLLTYGYTF	TGTGCCAGCAGTTTATTAACCTATGGCTACACCTTC
TRBV5-1	NA	TRBJ2-6	NA	CASTELGSGANVLTF	TGCGCCAGCACGGAACTGGGCTCTGGGGCCAACGTCCTGACTTTC
TRBV7-9	NA	TRBJ2-2	NA	CASSLGLASNTGELFF	TGTGCCAGCAGCTTAGGGCTAGCGAGTAACACCGGGGAGCTGTTTTTT